The T cell receptor (beta chain) under discussion was sequenced for a study of shared clonotypes between healthy human individuals (dated by TCRdb to the early 2020s). The study in broad terms: The cohort included three men and two women between 18 and 49 years of age. For each donor, three plates each were used for CD4 naive and CD4 memory, two plates were used for CD8 naive, and one plate was used for CD8 memory. To estimate repertoire size and how much clonotypes are shared between individuals, the study performed deep sequencing of blood TCR repertoires from a handful of healthy adults. To increase sequencing depth and limit assay-specific biases, different laboratories used diverse techniques to prepare libraries and sequence TCR repertoires. Per donor, leukapheresis produced somewhere between about 0.94 and 9.5 billion PBMCs. The paper as a whole reports these results and caveats: Sampling was restricted to blood, and TCR repertoires in tissues likely differ from the TCR repertoires found in blood. Clonotypes shared by all four sorted-subset donors showed higher generation probabilities than non-shared clonotypes. When a few donors were compared, the shared fraction of clonotypes was roughly 4.8% for naive CD4, roughly 3.3% for naive CD8, 2.3% for memory CD4, and around 0.4% for memory CD8. Because the study included only a small number of donors, the genetic and exposure-history diversity represented was limited. Even with the large sequencing depth, rarefaction of the sorted-subset datasets indicated that sequencing was incomplete. Pairwise subsampling indicated that sequencing depth was expected to affect the degree of clonotype sharing among donors. Naive subsets generally had larger estimated clonotype richness than memory subsets did.

Using the deep immunoSEQ assay, TCR CDR3 regions were amplified from genomic DNA by multiplex PCR. Extracted genomic DNA from each cell subset was distributed evenly across all wells of several immunoSEQ 96-well plates, and each plate was treated as a replicate. Each replicate PCR for sorted subsets received around 210 ng genomic DNA, equal to tens of thousands of T cell genomes. Purified libraries were measured with a Qubit 3.0 fluorometer, size-checked on a Bioanalyzer 2100, and measured again with the KAPA Library Quantification kit. A separate single-read 150-cycle Illumina NextSeq 550 flow cell was used to sequence each immunoSEQ 96-well plate. In the source study's methods: The immunoSEQ output contained only junctional sequences without quality scores, so filtering could not match that applied to full-length reads. Sequences were annotated with PyIR, a Python wrapper for IgBLAST v1.9, using IMGT germline references to assign V/J genes and CDR3. Reads with weak V/J assignments (E-value above 1e-6), missing CDR3, stop codons, out-of-frame junctions, or ambiguous translated residues were removed. V3J clonotypes were defined as sequences sharing an identical inferred V gene, J gene, and CDR3 amino acid sequence. To compute the percentage overlap between repertoires, the number of shared unique clonotypes was divided by the size of the smaller repertoire. RTK rarefaction, the Chao1 estimator, and Recon v2.1 estimates of unobserved clonotypes were used to assess repertoire richness. For all TCRbeta clonotypes obtained by the gDNA method from a few donors, generation probabilities were computed with OLGA. In TCRdb, the immuneACCESS table is reduced to in-frame sequences with V and J assigned. These tables do not hold every clone; where another copy was compared, an unresolved V gene accounts for under half, and the others remain unexplained. The V and J calls and clone size were taken over from that table, and D and trimming were inferred from the DNA. This sample holds some 2.3 million clones; more than 85% were observed only once. The ten largest clones capture under 0.45% of the sample.

As concerns this clone: Its target antigen remains unknown. No quality values exist for individual bases; no much larger clone is one base distant.

The donors were healthy, HIV-negative adults with no recently reported acute infections or vaccinations. Only Caucasian adults living in Nashville, Tennessee, USA were represented among the donors. Magnetic negative selection was used to enrich CD4+ T cells, after which naive cells were positively selected on CD45RA and the negative fraction became the memory subset. Blood was collected by leukapheresis, and PBMCs were isolated by Ficoll-Histopaque density gradient centrifugation and then cryopreserved in liquid nitrogen vapor phase. Analytical flow cytometry was used to check the purity and quantity of every magnetically sorted T cell population. Genomic DNA was isolated from every sorted fraction and measured by UV absorbance on a Nanodrop 2000c. Looking up the germline V gene yields CDR1 MDHEN and CDR2 SYDVKM. Taken from cysteine to phenylalanine, the CDR3 has 14 residues. Here the CDR3 DNA is all that survives: 42 bases in frame from base 1. At the junction V is shortened by 11 bases and J by 5 bases, with 19 bases in between.

The chain uses TRBV28 and TRBJ1-5; the D gene is unclear. Sequenced input: naive CD4+ T cells from PBMCs. The cell subset or site tag for this specimen amounts to: CD45RA+ positively selected. This TCR was recovered from a man aged 18 to 30 in good health. Some clones in this sample may be carry-over from other donors' samples. The CDR3 amino acid sequence is: CAVRAGGVDQPQHF. In nucleotides, the sequence is TGTGCCGTCCGGGCCGGCGGAGTTGATCAGCCCCAGCATTTT.